This entry features one TCR beta chain sequence. Antigen specificity is unknown. The source of the sample is a study of cytomegalovirus exposure and HLA in healthy donors. Study findings and constraints: An ancestry cluster, one associated with Asian ancestry, reportedly showed fewer N-insertions than the approximately 650-donor mean in a later analysis. Some V segments could not be told apart, so they were left out, TRBV6-2 and TRBV6-3 among them. Prior analysis indicated that the majority of TCR beta V segments exhibited productivity approximately 87% or approximately 30% of the time. Other equally common chains were less clonally expanded than HLA-associated TCR beta chains, a later analysis showed.

The CDR3 covers 14 residues. Germline loops: CDR1 GTSNPN, CDR2 SVGIG (reference sequence). The ends lost 0 bases at V and 2 bases at J; junction bases unmatched: 4. The PCR had 60 Vbeta and 13 Jbeta primers. TCRdb's table, derived via immunoSEQ multiplex PCR, lists solely in-frame clones and lacks some. Of some 180,000 clones listed, roughly 85% were seen once; the top ten hold about 1.7%. This clonotype originated in a woman aged 18-30 years in good health and CMV-seronegative. Sequenced sample: PBMCs. The chain couples TRBV30 to TRBJ2-7, with 7 bases that match TRBD2. The CDR3 nucleotides read TGTGCCTGGAGTGTGGGCGGGAGCACCTACGAGCAGTACTTC. Translating it yields CAWSVGGSTYEQYF.